One and the same sample provided the 12 T cell receptor beta chains below, sequenced in a study of cytomegalovirus exposure and HLA in healthy donors (dated by TCRdb to 2017 to 2019). Libraries came from the immunoSEQ multiplex PCR assay. For the multiplex PCR, a mixture combining 60 forward primers for TCR Vbeta segments and 13 reverse primers for TCR Jbeta segments was used. TCRdb mirrors the immuneACCESS table, restricted to in-frame sequences. Some clones are absent from its copies; in checked studies, under half trace to an unresolved V gene, and the reason for the others is unknown. The sample's clone listing holds 130,000 or so clones. 2.2% of the sample lies in the top ten. The sequencing input was PBMCs. The receptors were sampled from a woman younger than 35 in good health and CMV-seronegative.

As DNA, the CDR3 is TGTGCCAGCTCACCTAAAGAGTACCGGACTGAAGCTTTCTTT. This encodes CASSPKEYRTEAFF. J is TRBJ1-1 and V is TRBV18; no definite D call. V lost 3 bases and J lost 5, with 13 bases in between. Germline V lookup: CDR1 KGHSH, CDR2 LQKENI. The CDR3 extends over 14 amino acids.

The V and J genes are TRBV12-5 and TRBJ2-1; D might be TRBD2 (7 bases). V shed 0 bases and J shed 0 bases, with 9 bases lying between them. The CDR3 covers 16 residues. Looked up from germline, CDR1 is LGHNT and CDR2 is FRNRAP. CDR3 protein: CASGLVGGGSYNEQFF. As DNA, the CDR3 is TGTGCTAGTGGTTTGGTAGGGGGGGGCTCCTACAATGAGCAGTTCTTC. Variable domain in full (rest from reference TRBV12-5 and TRBJ2-1): DARVTQTPRHKVTEMGQEVTMRCQPILGHNTVFWYRQTMMQGLELLAYFRNRAPLDDSGMPKDRFSAEMPDATLATLKIQPSEPRDSAVYFCASGLVGGGSYNEQFFGPGTRLTVL.

This chain uses TRBV27 with TRBJ1-5; D unresolved. This CDR3 contains 15 residues. The germline CDR1 and CDR2 sequences are MNHEY and SMNVEV (reference sequence). The V gene lost 2 bases and the J gene lost 0 bases, with 8 bases spanning the gap. The CDR3 is CASSLAGYSNQPQHF. CDR3 coding DNA: TGTGCCAGCAGTTTAGCGGGATATAGCAATCAGCCCCAGCATTTT.

The CDR3 nucleotides are TGTGCCAGCAGCTTAAGCCGGGACACGTCAACTGGCTACACCTTC. It encodes CASSLSRDTSTGYTF. The chain has TRBV7-9 and TRBJ1-2; maybe TRBD1 (6 bases). V lost 2 bases to trimming and J lost 7 bases, with 17 bases between them. CDR3 length: 15 amino acids. Looked up from germline, CDR1 is SEHNR and CDR2 is FQNEAQ (reference sequence). Full variable domain (missing parts from reference TRBV7-9 and TRBJ1-2): DTGVSQNPRHKITKRGQNVTFRCDPISEHNRLYWYRQTLGQGPEFLTYFQNEAQLEKSRLLSDRFSAERPKGSFSTLEIQRTEQGDSAMYLCASSLSRDTSTGYTFGSGTRLTVV.

The CDR3: CASSRIATGRETQYF. As DNA, the CDR3 is TGTGCCAGCAGCCGAATCGCCACGGGTCGGGAGACCCAGTACTTC. V gene TRBV5-6 combines with J gene TRBJ2-5; unclear D gene. Germline V gene sequence: CDR1 SGHDT, CDR2 YYEEEE. The CDR3 is made up of 15 amino acids. The ends were cut back, 4 bases at V and 5 bases at J, with 18 bases in the middle.

CDR3 residues: CASGTGNTEAFF. CDR3 sequence (DNA): TGTGCAAGTGGGACAGGGAACACTGAAGCTTTCTTT. J is TRBJ1-1 and V is TRBV7-3, with TRBD1 matching 8 bases. CDR3 length: 12 residues. Germline V lookup: CDR1 SGHTA, CDR2 FQGTGA.

This chain links TRBV18 with TRBJ2-1; the match to TRBD1 covers 7 bases. With 3 bases clipped from V and 5 bases from J, the junction kept 1 base outside the gene matches. The CDR3 spans 13 residues. Germline CDR1 is KGHSH and CDR2 is LQKENI. CDR3 nucleotides: TGTGCCAGCTCACCGACAGGGAACAATGAGCAGTTCTTC. The encoded protein is CASSPTGNNEQFF.

V is TRBV4-1 and J is TRBJ2-7; TRBD1 is a possible D gene (6 bases). CDR3 length: 16 amino acids. With 1 base removed from V and 4 bases from J, the gap between germline ends came to 17 bases. CDR1 and CDR2 from the germline V gene are MGHRA and YSYEKL. CDR3 bases: TGCGCCAGCAGCCAAGGATTAGACAGGTATCAATACGAGCAGTACTTC. Its translation: CASSQGLDRYQYEQYF.

The chain is built from TRBV4-3 and TRBJ2-6; D is uncertain. Germline CDR1 and CDR2: LGHNA and YSLEER. The CDR3 consists of 16 residues. The V end was cut by 2 bases, the J end by 2 bases, with 10 bases between. CDR3 DNA: TGCGCCAGCAGCCAAAACCTAGAAACTGGGGCCAACGTCCTGACTTTC. Its protein is CASSQNLETGANVLTF.

The gene calls are TRBV30 and TRBJ2-1; 14 positions match TRBD2. The length of the CDR3 is 17 residues. Germline V gene sequence: CDR1 GTSNPN, CDR2 SVGIG (reference sequence). J was trimmed by 9 bases and V by 0 bases; bases with no gene match: 10. The CDR3 sequence is CAWSVGEGLAGEGEQFF. CDR3 in DNA: TGTGCCTGGAGTGTGGGGGAGGGACTAGCGGGGGAGGGTGAGCAGTTCTTC.

The chain links TRBV30 to TRBJ1-4; 10 nucleotides agree with TRBD1. The germline gives CDR1 GTSNPN, CDR2 SVGIG (reference sequence). The V segment lost 2 bases and the J segment 7 bases; nucleotides outside the gene matches: 7. The CDR3 totals 15 residues. CDR3 in amino acids: CAWSPQTGGGEKLFF. As DNA, the CDR3 is TGTGCCTGGAGTCCTCAGACAGGGGGCGGTGAAAAACTGTTTTTT.

DNA of the CDR3: TGTGCCAGCAACACCGGGACAGGGGGCATAGGTGAGCAGTTCTTC. It is translated as CASNTGTGGIGEQFF. The chain links TRBV6-5 to TRBJ2-1, with 12 bases fitting TRBD1. This CDR3 has 15 amino acids. Germline CDR1 reads MNHEY; CDR2 reads SVGAGI. J gave up 9 bases and V 7 bases, and 10 bases lay outside the gene matches.